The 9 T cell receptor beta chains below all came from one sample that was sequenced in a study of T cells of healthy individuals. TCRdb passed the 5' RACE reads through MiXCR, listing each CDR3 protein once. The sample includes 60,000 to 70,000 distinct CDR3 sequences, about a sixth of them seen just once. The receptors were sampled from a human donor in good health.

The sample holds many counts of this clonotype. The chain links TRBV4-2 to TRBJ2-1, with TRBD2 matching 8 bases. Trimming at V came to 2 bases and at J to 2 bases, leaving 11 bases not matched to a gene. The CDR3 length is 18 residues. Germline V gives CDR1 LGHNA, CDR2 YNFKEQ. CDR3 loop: CASSQRETSVAAYNEQFF. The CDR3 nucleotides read TGTGCCAGCAGCCAACGGGAGACTAGCGTCGCTGCCTACAATGAGCAGTTCTTC.

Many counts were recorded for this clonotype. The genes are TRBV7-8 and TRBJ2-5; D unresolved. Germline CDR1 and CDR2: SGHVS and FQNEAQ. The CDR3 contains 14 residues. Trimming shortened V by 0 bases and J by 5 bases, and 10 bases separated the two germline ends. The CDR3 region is CASSLARLGETQYF. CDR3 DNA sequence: TGTGCCAGCAGCTTAGCACGGTTGGGGGAGACCCAGTACTTC.

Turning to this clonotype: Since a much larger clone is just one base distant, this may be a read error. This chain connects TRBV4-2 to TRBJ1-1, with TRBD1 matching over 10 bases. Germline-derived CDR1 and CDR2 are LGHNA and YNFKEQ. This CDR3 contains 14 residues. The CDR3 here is CVSSHEGTGASAFF. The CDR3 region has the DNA TGTGTCAGCAGCCACGAAGGGACAGGGGCCTCAGCTTTCTTT.

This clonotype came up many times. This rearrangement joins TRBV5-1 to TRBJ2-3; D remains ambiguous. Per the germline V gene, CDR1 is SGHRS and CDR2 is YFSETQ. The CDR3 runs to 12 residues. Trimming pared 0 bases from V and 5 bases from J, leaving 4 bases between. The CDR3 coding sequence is TGCGCCAGCAGCTTGGCTGAAGATACGCAGTATTTT. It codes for CASSLAEDTQYF.

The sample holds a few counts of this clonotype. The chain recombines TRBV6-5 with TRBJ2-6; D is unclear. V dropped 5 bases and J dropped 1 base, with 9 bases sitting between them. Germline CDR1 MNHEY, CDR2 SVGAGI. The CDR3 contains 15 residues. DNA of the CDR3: TGTGCCAGCAGTCCTTGGGTGTCTGGGGCCAACGTCCTGACTTTC. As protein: CASSPWVSGANVLTF.

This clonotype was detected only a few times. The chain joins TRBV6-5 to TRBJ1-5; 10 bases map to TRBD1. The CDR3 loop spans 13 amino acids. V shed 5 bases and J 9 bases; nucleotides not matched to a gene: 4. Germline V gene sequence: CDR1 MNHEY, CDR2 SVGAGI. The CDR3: CASSATGGAPQHF. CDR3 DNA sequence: TGTGCCAGCAGTGCGACAGGGGGCGCGCCCCAGCATTTT.

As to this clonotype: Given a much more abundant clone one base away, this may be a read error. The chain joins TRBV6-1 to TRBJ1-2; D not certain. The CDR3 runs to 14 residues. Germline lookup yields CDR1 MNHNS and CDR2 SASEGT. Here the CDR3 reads CASSLGEDLNGCTF. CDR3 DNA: TGTGCCAGCAGTCTAGGAGAGGACTTAAATGGCTGCACCTTC.

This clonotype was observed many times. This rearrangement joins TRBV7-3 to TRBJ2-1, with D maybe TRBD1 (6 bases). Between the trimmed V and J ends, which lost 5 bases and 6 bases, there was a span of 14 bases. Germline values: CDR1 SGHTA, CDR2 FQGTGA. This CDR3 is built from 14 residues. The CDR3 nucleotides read TGTGCCAGCAGCCCCGCAGGGGTAGGCAATGAGCAGTTCTTC. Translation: CASSPAGVGNEQFF.

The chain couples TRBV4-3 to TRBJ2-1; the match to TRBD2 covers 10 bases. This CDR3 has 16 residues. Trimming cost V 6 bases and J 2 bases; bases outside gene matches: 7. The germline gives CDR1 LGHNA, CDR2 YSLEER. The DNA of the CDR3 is TGCGCCAGCAGAAGATCTAGCGGGAGTCCCTACAATGAGCAGTTCTTC. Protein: CASRRSSGSPYNEQFF.